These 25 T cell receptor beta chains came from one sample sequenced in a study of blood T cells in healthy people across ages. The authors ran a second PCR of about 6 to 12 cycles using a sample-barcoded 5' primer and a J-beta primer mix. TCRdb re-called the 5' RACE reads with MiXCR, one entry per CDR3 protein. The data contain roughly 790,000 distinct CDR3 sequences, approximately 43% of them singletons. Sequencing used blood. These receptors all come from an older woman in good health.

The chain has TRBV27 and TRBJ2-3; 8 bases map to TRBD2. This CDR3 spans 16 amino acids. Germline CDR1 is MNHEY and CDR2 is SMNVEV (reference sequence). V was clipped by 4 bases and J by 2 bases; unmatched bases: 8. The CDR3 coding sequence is TGTGCCAGCAGTTCAGGCGATAGCGGGACCACAGATACGCAGTATTTT. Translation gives CASSSGDSGTTDTQYF.

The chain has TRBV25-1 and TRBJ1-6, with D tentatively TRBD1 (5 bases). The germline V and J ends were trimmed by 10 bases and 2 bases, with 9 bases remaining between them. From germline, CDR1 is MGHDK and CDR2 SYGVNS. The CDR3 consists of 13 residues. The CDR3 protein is CATAGPYNSPLHF. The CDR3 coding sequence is TGTGCCACCGCGGGACCCTATAATTCACCCCTCCACTTT.

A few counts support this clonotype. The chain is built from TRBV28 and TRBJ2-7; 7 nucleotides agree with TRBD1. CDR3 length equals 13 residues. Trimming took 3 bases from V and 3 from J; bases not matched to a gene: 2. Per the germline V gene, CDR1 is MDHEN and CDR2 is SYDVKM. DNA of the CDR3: TGTGCCAGCAGTTTGGGACAGCACTACGAGCAGTACTTC. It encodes CASSLGQHYEQYF.

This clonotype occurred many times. CDR3 sequence: CAISGRDRGRETQYF. The CDR3 DNA follows: TGTGCCATCAGTGGACGGGACAGGGGTCGGGAGACCCAGTACTTC. The chain links TRBV10-3 to TRBJ2-5, with 10 bases matching TRBD1. V trimming: 4 bases; J trimming: 5 bases; junction bases outside the gene matches: 7. Germline CDR1 ENHRY, CDR2 SYGVKD. The CDR3 length is 15 residues.

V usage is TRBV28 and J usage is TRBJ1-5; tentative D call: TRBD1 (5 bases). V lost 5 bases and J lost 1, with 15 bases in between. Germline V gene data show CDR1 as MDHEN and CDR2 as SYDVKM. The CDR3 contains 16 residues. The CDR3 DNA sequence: TGTGCCAGCAGTCCCGGGGCATCCCAGAGCAATCAGCCCCAGCATTTT. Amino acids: CASSPGASQSNQPQHF.

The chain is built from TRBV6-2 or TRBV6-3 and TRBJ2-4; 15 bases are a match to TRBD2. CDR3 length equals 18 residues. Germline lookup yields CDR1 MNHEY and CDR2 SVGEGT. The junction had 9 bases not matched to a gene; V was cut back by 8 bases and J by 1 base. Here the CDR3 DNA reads TGTGCCAGCGGCCCCGGGACTAGCGGGAGGAGGGCCAAAAACATTCAGTACTTC. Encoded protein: CASGPGTSGRRAKNIQYF.

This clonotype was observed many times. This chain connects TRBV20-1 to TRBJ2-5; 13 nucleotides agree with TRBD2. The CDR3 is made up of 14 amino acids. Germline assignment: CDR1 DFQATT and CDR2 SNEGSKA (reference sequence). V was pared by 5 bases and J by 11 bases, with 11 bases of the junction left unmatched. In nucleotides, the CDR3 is TGCAGTGCTGGGGGACTAGCGGGAAGGCATGAGCAGTACTTC. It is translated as CSAGGLAGRHEQYF.

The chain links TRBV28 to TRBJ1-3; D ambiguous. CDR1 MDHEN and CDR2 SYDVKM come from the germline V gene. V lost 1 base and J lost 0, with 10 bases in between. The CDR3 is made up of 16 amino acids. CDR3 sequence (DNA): TGTGCCAGCAGTTTATATACTTCCCTCTCTGGAAACACCATATATTTT. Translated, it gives CASSLYTSLSGNTIYF.

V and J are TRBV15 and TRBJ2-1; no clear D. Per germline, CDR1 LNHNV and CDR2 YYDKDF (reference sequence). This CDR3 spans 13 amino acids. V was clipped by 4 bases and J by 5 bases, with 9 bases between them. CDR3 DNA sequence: TGTGCCACCAGCACCTGGCCGGACAATGAGCAGTTCTTC. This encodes CATSTWPDNEQFF.

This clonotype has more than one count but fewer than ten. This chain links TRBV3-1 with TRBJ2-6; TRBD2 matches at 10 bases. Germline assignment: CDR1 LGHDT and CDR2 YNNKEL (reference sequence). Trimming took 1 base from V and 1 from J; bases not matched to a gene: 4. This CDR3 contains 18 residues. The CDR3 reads CASSQGSSGSSGANVLTF. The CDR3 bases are TGTGCCAGCAGCCAAGGTTCTAGCGGGAGTTCTGGGGCCAACGTCCTGACTTTC.

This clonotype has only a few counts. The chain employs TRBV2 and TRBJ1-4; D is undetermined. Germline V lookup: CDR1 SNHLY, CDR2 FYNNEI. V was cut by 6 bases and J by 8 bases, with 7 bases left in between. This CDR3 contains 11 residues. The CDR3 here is CASSWYEKLFF. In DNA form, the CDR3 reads TGTGCCAGCAGCTGGTACGAAAAACTGTTTTTT.

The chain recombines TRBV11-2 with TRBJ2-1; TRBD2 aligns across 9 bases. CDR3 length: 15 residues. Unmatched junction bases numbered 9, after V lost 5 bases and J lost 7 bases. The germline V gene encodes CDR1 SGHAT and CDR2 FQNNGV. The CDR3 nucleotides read TGTGCCAGCAGCGTCCAGGGACTAGCTACAAATGAGCAGTTCTTC. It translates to CASSVQGLATNEQFF.

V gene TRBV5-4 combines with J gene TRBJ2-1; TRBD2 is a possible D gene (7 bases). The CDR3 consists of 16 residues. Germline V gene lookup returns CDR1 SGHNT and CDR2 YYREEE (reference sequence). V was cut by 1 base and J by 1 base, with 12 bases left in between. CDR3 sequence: CASSLPGRGSYNEQFF. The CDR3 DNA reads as TGTGCCAGCAGCTTGCCTGGGAGGGGGTCCTACAATGAGCAGTTCTTC. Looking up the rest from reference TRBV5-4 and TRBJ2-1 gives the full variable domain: ETGVTQSPTHLIKTRGQQVTLRCSSQSGHNTVSWYQQALGQGPQFIFQYYREEENGRGNFPPRFSGLQFPNYSSELNVNALELDDSALYLCASSLPGRGSYNEQFFGPGTRLTVL.

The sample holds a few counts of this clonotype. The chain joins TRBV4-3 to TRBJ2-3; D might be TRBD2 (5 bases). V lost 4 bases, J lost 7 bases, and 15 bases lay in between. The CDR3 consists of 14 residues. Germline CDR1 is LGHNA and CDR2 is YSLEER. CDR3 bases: TGCGCCAGCAGCCGAGATACTGGACTTAATACGCAGTATTTT. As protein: CASSRDTGLNTQYF.

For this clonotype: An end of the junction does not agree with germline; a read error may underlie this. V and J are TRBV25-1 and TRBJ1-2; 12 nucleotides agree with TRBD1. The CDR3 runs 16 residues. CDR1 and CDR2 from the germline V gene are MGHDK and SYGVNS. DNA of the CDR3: TGTGCCAGCAGTGAAGGGGGGGACAGGGGGCACTATGGCAACACCTTC. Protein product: CASSEGGDRGHYGNTF.

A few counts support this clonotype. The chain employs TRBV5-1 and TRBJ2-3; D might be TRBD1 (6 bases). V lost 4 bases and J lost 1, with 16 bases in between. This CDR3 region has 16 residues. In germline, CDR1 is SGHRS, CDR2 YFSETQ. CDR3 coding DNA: TGCGCCAGCAGCGCACAGACAGGATCTGGCACAGATACGCAGTATTTT. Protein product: CASSAQTGSGTDTQYF.

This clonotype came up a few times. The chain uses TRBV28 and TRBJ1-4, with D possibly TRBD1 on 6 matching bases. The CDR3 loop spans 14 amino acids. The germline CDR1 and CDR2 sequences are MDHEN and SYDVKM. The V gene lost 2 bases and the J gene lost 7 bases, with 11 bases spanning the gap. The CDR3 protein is CASSLPRQVEKLFF. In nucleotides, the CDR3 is TGTGCCAGCAGTTTACCGCGACAGGTTGAAAAACTGTTTTTT.

CDR3 residues: CASSLVGSPYNEQFF. CDR3 coding DNA: TGTGCCAGCAGCTTAGTAGGGTCCCCTTACAATGAGCAGTTCTTC. The chain links TRBV7-2 to TRBJ2-1; D gene unclear. CDR1 and CDR2 from the germline V gene are SGHTA and FQGNSA. V shed 1 base and J shed 4 bases, with 11 bases lying between them. The CDR3 sequence is 15 residues long.

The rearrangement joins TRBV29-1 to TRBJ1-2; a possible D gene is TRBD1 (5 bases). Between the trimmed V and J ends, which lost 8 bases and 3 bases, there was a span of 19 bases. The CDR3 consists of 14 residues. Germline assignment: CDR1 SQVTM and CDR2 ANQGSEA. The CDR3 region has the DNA TGCAGCTTAAACCGAGACAGCCAAGACTATGGCTACACCTTC. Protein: CSLNRDSQDYGYTF.

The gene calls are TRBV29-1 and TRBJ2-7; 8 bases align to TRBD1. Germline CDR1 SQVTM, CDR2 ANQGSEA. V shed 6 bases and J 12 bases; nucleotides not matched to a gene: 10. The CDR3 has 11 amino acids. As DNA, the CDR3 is TGCAGCGTATCGGACAGGGAGGTACGGTACTTC. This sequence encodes CSVSDREVRYF.

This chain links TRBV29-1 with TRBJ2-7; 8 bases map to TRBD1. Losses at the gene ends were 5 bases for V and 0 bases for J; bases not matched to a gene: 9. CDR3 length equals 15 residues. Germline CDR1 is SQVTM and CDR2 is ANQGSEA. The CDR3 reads CSVRDRGSSSYEQYF. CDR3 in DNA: TGCAGCGTTCGCGACAGGGGATCGAGCTCCTACGAGCAGTACTTC.

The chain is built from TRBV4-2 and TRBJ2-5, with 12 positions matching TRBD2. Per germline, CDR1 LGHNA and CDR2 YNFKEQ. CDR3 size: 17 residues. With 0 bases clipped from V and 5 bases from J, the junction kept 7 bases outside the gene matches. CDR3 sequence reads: CASSQETSGGVRETQYF. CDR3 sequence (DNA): TGTGCCAGCAGCCAAGAGACTAGCGGGGGTGTTCGGGAGACCCAGTACTTC.

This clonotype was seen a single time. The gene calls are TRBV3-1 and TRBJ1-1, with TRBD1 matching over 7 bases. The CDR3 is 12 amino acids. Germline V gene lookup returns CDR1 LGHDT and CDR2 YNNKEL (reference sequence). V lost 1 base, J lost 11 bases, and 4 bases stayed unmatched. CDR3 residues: CASSQGQGSAFF. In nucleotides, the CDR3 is TGTGCCAGCAGCCAAGGACAGGGAAGCGCTTTCTTT.

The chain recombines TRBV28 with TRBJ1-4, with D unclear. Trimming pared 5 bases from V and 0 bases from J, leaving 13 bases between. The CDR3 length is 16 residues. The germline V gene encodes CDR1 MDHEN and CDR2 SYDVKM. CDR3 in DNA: TGTGCCAGCAGTCCAGGACTGATCACAACTAATGAAAAACTGTTTTTT. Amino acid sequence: CASSPGLITTNEKLFF.

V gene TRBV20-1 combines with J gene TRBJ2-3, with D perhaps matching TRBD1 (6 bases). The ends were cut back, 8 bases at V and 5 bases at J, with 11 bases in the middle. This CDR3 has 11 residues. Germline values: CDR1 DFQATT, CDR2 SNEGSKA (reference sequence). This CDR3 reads CSTSRGDTQYF. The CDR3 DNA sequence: TGCAGTACCTCCAGGGGAGATACGCAGTATTTT.